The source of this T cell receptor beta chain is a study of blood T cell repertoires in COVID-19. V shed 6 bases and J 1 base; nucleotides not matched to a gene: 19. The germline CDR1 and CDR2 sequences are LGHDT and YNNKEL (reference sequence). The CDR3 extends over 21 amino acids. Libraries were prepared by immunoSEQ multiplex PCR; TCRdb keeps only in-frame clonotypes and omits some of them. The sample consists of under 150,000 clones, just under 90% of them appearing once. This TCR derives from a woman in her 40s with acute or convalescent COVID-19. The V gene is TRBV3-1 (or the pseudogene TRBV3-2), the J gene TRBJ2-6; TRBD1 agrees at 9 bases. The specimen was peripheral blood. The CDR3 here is CASSPLLFRDRAKSGANVLTF. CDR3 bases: TGTGCCAGCAGTCCACTCCTATTCCGGGACAGGGCAAAGTCTGGGGCCAACGTCCTGACTTTC.